The source of this TCR beta chain is a study of molecular identifiers for immune sequencing clone quantification. Study in general: The replicate experiment used RNA from roughly 21,000 or 96,000 naive CD8 cells. This RNA was split into five aliquots, and four of them were sequenced. Whole-study findings and limits: Over 99% of effector molecules, but under 1% in naive cells, were held by clones with more than 20 RNA copies.

From germline, CDR1 is GTSNPN and CDR2 SVGIG (reference sequence). This CDR3 has 15 residues. V lost 0 bases and J 0 bases, leaving 10 bases between the germline ends. TCRdb redid the calling of the PCR reads with MiXCR, one entry per CDR3 protein. Counted here are more than 60,000 distinct CDR3 sequences, under 20% occurring once; the ten biggest clones make up 1.3% to 1.5%. This clonotype was detected many times. Its antigen is unknown. The sample consisted of naive CD8+ T cells from blood, with Jurkat cell RNA spiked in. Subset reported: FACS-sorted CD8+CD4-CCR7+CD45RA+ naive T cells. The clonotype originates from a human donor in good health. Some libraries in this study had Jurkat cell RNA spiked in. The chain joins TRBV30 to TRBJ2-3; a possible D gene is TRBD2 (5 bases). The CDR3, as DNA: TGTGCCTGGAGTGTCGCGGGCAGGAGCACAGATACGCAGTATTTT. Translating gives CAWSVAGRSTDTQYF. Based on the CDR3 plus reference TRBV30 and TRBJ2-3, the full variable domain is SQTIHQWPATLVQPVGSPLSLECTVEGTSNPNLYWYRQAAGRGLQLLFYSVGIGQISSEVPQNLSASRPQDRQFILSSKKLLLSDSGFYLCAWSVAGRSTDTQYFGPGTRLTVL.